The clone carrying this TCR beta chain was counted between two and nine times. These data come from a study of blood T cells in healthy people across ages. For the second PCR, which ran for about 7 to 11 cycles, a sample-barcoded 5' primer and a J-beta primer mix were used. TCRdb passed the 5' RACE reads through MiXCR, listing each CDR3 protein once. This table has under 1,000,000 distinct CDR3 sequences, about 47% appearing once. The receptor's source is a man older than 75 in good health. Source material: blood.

CDR3 amino acids: CASSTSGGQETQYF. For the CDR3, the DNA is TGTGCCAGCAGTACCTCAGGGGGCCAAGAGACCCAGTACTTC. The chain has TRBV28 and TRBJ2-5; TRBD1 aligns across 7 bases. CDR3 length: 14 amino acids. Germline loops: CDR1 MDHEN, CDR2 SYDVKM. V shed 5 bases, J shed 1 base, and the junction held 4 bases outside the gene matches.